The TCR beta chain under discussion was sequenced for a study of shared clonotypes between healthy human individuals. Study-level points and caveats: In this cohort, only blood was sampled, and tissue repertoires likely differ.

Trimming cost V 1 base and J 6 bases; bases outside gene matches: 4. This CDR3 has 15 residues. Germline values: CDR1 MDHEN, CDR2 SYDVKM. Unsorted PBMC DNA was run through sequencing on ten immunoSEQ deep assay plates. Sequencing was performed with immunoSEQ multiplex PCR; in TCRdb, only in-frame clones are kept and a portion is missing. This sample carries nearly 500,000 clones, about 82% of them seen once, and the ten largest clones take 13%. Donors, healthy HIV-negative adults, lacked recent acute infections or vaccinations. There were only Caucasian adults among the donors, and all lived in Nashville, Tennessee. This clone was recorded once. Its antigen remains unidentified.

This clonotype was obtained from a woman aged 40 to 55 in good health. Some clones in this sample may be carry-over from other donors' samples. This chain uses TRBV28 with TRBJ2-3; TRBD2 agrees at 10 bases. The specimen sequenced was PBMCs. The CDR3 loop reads CASSLSLAGVDTQYF. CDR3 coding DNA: TGTGCCAGCAGTTTATCTCTAGCGGGAGTGGATACGCAGTATTTT.